One sample yielded the 8 T cell receptor beta chains listed below, sequenced in a study of T cell clonality in common variable immunodeficiency. Data came from immunoSEQ multiplex PCR; TCRdb stores just in-frame clones and leaves some out. Singletons are absent from the sample, which has approximately 34,000 clones. Sequencing used peripheral blood mononuclear cells. The receptor set was obtained from a person between 18 and 75 years old in good health.

The table lists this clone with many counts. The read stops 3 residues short of the end of the CDR3; the missing end is completed from the germline J gene. This chain links TRBV5-5 with TRBJ1-2; 8 positions agree with TRBD1. CDR3 length: 13 residues. CDR1 and CDR2 from the germline V gene are SGHKS and YYEKEE (reference sequence). The CDR3 loop reads CASSGGQGEGYTF. CDR3 DNA, as far as it was read: TGTGCCAGCAGCGGAGGACAGGGAGAAGGC.

This clone was recorded many times. The read stops 3 residues short of the end of the CDR3; the missing end is completed from the germline J gene. The rearrangement links TRBV7-2 to TRBJ1-2; 7 bases are shared with TRBD1. Germline assignment: CDR1 SGHTA and CDR2 FQGNSA. Trimming removed 5 bases from V and 4 bases from J; junction bases left unmatched: 10. The CDR3 contains 15 residues. CDR3 bases read: TGTGCCAGCAGCGAGCTGACAGGGAGAGGCTATGGC. It is translated as CASSELTGRGYG. The whole CDR3 sequence is CASSELTGRGYGYTF.

This clone has a count of ten or more. The read terminates 3 residues before the CDR3 end, so the remaining end is supplied by the germline J gene. The chain carries TRBV11-2 and TRBJ2-2; D not resolved. The CDR3 extends over 14 amino acids. The V gene's germline CDR1 is SGHAT and CDR2 FQNNGV. The V gene lost 0 bases and the J gene lost 1 base, with 3 bases spanning the gap. Here the CDR3 reads CASSLDWNTGELFF. The covered CDR3 bases are TGTGCCAGCAGCTTAGACTGGAACACCGGGGAG.

At least ten counts were recorded for this clone. Sequencing ends 3 residues short of the CDR3 end; the germline J gene provides the rest. This chain connects TRBV5-4 to TRBJ1-2; D is possibly TRBD1 (5 bases). V was clipped by 0 bases and J by 0 bases, with 9 bases between them. Germline V lookup: CDR1 SGHNT, CDR2 YYREEE (reference sequence). CDR3 length: 15 residues. CDR3 DNA, as far as it was read: TGTGCCAGCAGCTTGGTTGACAGCACTAACTATGGC. Amino acid sequence: CASSLVDSTNYG. The entire CDR3 sequence reads CASSLVDSTNYGYTF.

This clone was detected ten times or more. The read ends 3 residues early relative to the CDR3; the germline J gene fills the gap. The chain carries TRBV20-1 and TRBJ2-3; 13 bases agree with TRBD2. The CDR3 loop spans 18 amino acids. V was clipped by 0 bases and J by 5 bases; unmatched bases: 11. The V gene's germline CDR1 is DFQATT and CDR2 SNEGSKA (reference sequence). The part of the CDR3 DNA that was read is TGCAGTGCTAGAGACGGCAAACTAGCGGGAGGGCCGCAAGATACG. As protein: CSARDGKLAGGPQDT. In full, the CDR3 reads CSARDGKLAGGPQDTQYF.

The table lists this clone with many counts. The CDR3 end is not reached by the read, which stops 3 residues before it; the germline J gene fills it in. The rearrangement joins TRBV20-1 to TRBJ1-1; possible D gene TRBD1, 5 bases. Trimming shortened V by 2 bases and J by 7 bases, and 11 bases separated the two germline ends. Germline V CDR1 and CDR2: DFQATT, SNEGSKA (reference sequence). This CDR3 region has 12 residues. CDR3: CSARNKDSEAFF. The covered CDR3 bases are TGCAGTGCTAGAAACAAAGACAGTGAA.

As concerns this clone: The CDR3 extends 3 residues past the end of the read, so its final part is completed from the germline J gene. V and J are TRBV18 and TRBJ2-4, with D maybe TRBD1 (5 bases). This CDR3 is built from 18 residues. The germline gives CDR1 KGHSH, CDR2 LQKENI. CDR3 sequence reads: CASSPLKMFKDAGHGQYF. CDR3 DNA (partial): TGTGCCAGCTCACCATTAAAGATGTTCAAGGACGCAGGGCATGGT.

This clone was seen repeatedly, ten times or more. The read ends 3 residues shy of where the CDR3 ends; the end is completed using the germline J gene. The chain couples TRBV20-1 to TRBJ1-5, with TRBD1 matching 9 bases. V shed 6 bases, J shed 6 bases, and the junction held 9 bases outside the gene matches. This CDR3 is 14 amino acids long. The germline V gene encodes CDR1 DFQATT and CDR2 SNEGSKA (reference sequence). The CDR3: CSAEQGARGQPQHF. The covered CDR3 bases are TGCAGTGCGGAACAGGGGGCGCGGGGTCAGCCC.